One and the same sample provided the 27 T cell receptor beta chains below, sequenced in a study of OX40 agonist ivuxolimab in advanced cancers. Sequencing was performed with immunoSEQ multiplex PCR; in TCRdb, only in-frame clones are kept and a portion is missing. Counted here are 43,000 or so clones, 70% to 90% occurring once; the ten biggest clones make up 14%. Specimen: CD4+ or CD8+ T cells sorted from blood, collected in a trial of the OX40 agonist ivuxolimab. The source is an adult with an advanced solid tumor such as melanoma, head and neck, liver or kidney cancer.

The chain is built from TRBV7-3 and TRBJ2-7; D not certain. The CDR3 is 13 residues long. In germline, CDR1 is SGHTA, CDR2 FQGTGA. V was clipped by 2 bases and J by 4 bases, with 9 bases between them. The CDR3 DNA sequence: TGTGCCAGCAGCTTAGAGGTGCGGTACGAGCAGTACTTC. Its protein is CASSLEVRYEQYF.

The rearrangement joins TRBV7-9 to TRBJ2-3; unclear D gene. The CDR3 sequence is 14 residues long. Looked up from germline, CDR1 is SEHNR and CDR2 is FQNEAQ (reference sequence). Between the trimmed V and J ends, which lost 1 base and 2 bases, there was a span of 7 bases. DNA for the CDR3: TGTGCCAGCAGCTTAGAGTCCCCCACAGATACGCAGTATTTT. Protein sequence: CASSLESPTDTQYF.

The chain combines TRBV6-5 with TRBJ1-5; the D gene is possibly TRBD1 (6 bases). The V end lost 5 bases, the J end lost 5 bases, and 16 bases lay between the germline ends. The germline CDR1 and CDR2 sequences are MNHEY and SVGAGI. This CDR3 has 15 residues. Here the CDR3 reads CASSNPTGLHQPQHF. CDR3 coding DNA: TGTGCCAGCAGTAACCCGACAGGACTACATCAGCCCCAGCATTTT.

This clone occurred once. J is TRBJ2-1 and V is TRBV29-1, with D possibly being TRBD2 (5 bases). This CDR3 comprises 15 residues. Germline lookup yields CDR1 SQVTM and CDR2 ANQGSEA. With 7 bases removed from V and 2 bases from J, the gap between germline ends came to 18 bases. The CDR3 spells CSGLSYGEPYNEQFF. In DNA form, the CDR3 reads TGCAGCGGACTGAGTTATGGGGAGCCCTACAATGAGCAGTTCTTC.

There are a few counts of this clone. The rearrangement joins TRBV29-1 to TRBJ2-7, with a tentative D call TRBD2 (7 bases). The CDR3 has 15 amino acids. V was pared by 6 bases and J by 3 bases, with 21 bases between. The germline V gene encodes CDR1 SQVTM and CDR2 ANQGSEA. CDR3 sequence (DNA): TGCAGCGTGGAATCCCTTGCGGGGGCTAGCTACGAGCAGTACTTC. Translating gives CSVESLAGASYEQYF.

In this sample, this clone turned up once. The J gene is TRBJ2-1, the V gene TRBV28; the match to TRBD2 covers 9 bases. In germline, CDR1 is MDHEN, CDR2 SYDVKM. V lost 5 bases to trimming and J lost 10 bases; unmatched junction nucleotides: 15. The CDR3 has 16 residues. CDR3 residues: CASSPLGTSYGREQFF. CDR3 nucleotide sequence: TGTGCCAGCAGTCCTCTCGGGACTAGCTATGGGAGGGAGCAGTTCTTC.

The chain links TRBV20-1 to TRBJ2-1, with no clear D. CDR3 length equals 11 residues. V was shortened by 2 bases and J by 8 bases, with 7 bases between the two germline ends. The germline gives CDR1 DFQATT, CDR2 SNEGSKA (reference sequence). CDR3 amino acids: CSARPQYEQFF. In DNA, the CDR3 is TGCAGTGCTAGACCCCAGTATGAGCAGTTCTTC.

The gene calls are TRBV18 and TRBJ1-4, with D uncertain. V gave up 3 bases and J gave up 4 bases, with 9 bases separating them. Germline CDR1 is KGHSH and CDR2 is LQKENI. The CDR3 length is 14 residues. The CDR3 bases are TGTGCCAGCTCACCCCATAAGGGTAATGAAAAACTGTTTTTT. Its protein is CASSPHKGNEKLFF.

The CDR3 DNA reads TGTGCCAGCAGCCCCAGGGGGAAGTCATATGATACGCAGTATTTT. Translation gives CASSPRGKSYDTQYF. The rearrangement uses TRBV7-3 and TRBJ2-3, with 7 bases fitting TRBD1. With 5 bases clipped from V and 6 bases from J, the junction kept 11 bases outside the gene matches. This CDR3 comprises 15 residues. Germline loops: CDR1 SGHTA, CDR2 FQGTGA.

The rearrangement joins TRBV30 to TRBJ2-3; D possibly matches TRBD1 or TRBD2 (6 bases each). CDR3 length: 13 amino acids. Trimming shortened V by 1 base and J by 4 bases, and 9 bases separated the two germline ends. The germline gives CDR1 GTSNPN, CDR2 SVGIG (reference sequence). CDR3 coding DNA: TGTGCCTGGAGTGCGGGGGCGGCAGATACGCAGTATTTT. Translated, it gives CAWSAGAADTQYF.

V is TRBV7-8 and J is TRBJ2-1; 7 nucleotides agree with TRBD2. The germline V gene encodes CDR1 SGHVS and CDR2 FQNEAQ. The junction had 12 bases not matched to a gene; V was cut back by 10 bases and J by 0 bases. The CDR3 loop spans 16 amino acids. The CDR3 DNA reads as TGTGCCACAATCCGAAACCGGGACTACTCCTACAATGAGCAGTTCTTC. It translates to CATIRNRDYSYNEQFF.

This chain connects TRBV27 to TRBJ2-1; D not resolved. Germline lookup yields CDR1 MNHEY and CDR2 SMNVEV (reference sequence). Trimming stripped 6 bases from V and 9 bases from J, with 15 bases between. The length of the CDR3 is 13 residues. As DNA, the CDR3 is TGTGCCAGCAGCCAAAAAGAAGACGCTGAGCAGTTCTTC. Protein: CASSQKEDAEQFF.

V and J are TRBV6-5 and TRBJ2-7; TRBD2 matches at 9 bases. There are 15 residues in the CDR3. V lost 5 bases to trimming and J lost 0 bases; unmatched junction nucleotides: 5. Germline CDR1 is MNHEY and CDR2 is SVGAGI. CDR3 sequence: CASSAIAGASYEQYF. In nucleotides, the CDR3 is TGTGCCAGCAGTGCTATAGCGGGAGCCTCCTACGAGCAGTACTTC.

V is TRBV7-8 and J is TRBJ1-1; no clear D. V was pared by 0 bases and J by 4 bases, with 12 bases between. CDR3 length equals 15 residues. Germline V gives CDR1 SGHVS, CDR2 FQNEAQ. The DNA for the CDR3 is TGTGCCAGCAGCTTAGCTGCGGCGATTCCCACTGAAGCTTTCTTT. Its translation: CASSLAAAIPTEAFF.

The CDR3 reads CASSIRLAGRYEQYF. CDR3 sequence (DNA): TGTGCCAGTAGTATCAGACTAGCGGGGAGGTACGAGCAGTACTTC. The chain uses TRBV19 and TRBJ2-5, with TRBD2 identical over 11 bases. The J call is in doubt because the DNA end fits TRBJ2-7 better. This CDR3 is 15 amino acids long. Germline lookup yields CDR1 LNHDA and CDR2 SQIVND (reference sequence).

This clone was detected a few times. The CDR3 DNA reads TGTGCCAGCTCCCCGACTGGGAATGAGCAGTTCTTC. Translation: CASSPTGNEQFF. The V call is TRBV18, the J call TRBJ2-1; D is undetermined. There are 12 residues in the CDR3. Germline V gives CDR1 KGHSH, CDR2 LQKENI. V shed 6 bases and J shed 7 bases, with 10 bases lying between them.

The genes are TRBV9 and TRBJ1-2, with TRBD1 matching 7 bases. This CDR3 has 13 residues. Germline V lookup: CDR1 SGDLS, CDR2 YYNGEE. J lost 5 bases, V lost 3 bases, and 4 bases had no gene match. CDR3 in amino acids: CASSAQGVYGYTF. Here the CDR3 DNA reads TGTGCCAGCAGCGCCCAGGGGGTTTATGGCTACACCTTC.

This sequence joins TRBV7-3 and TRBJ1-5, with 9 bases lining up with TRBD1. The CDR3 is 14 amino acids. The germline gives CDR1 SGHTA, CDR2 FQGTGA. The ends lost 5 bases at V and 8 bases at J; junction bases unmatched: 7. DNA for the CDR3: TGTGCCAGCAGCCTGGACAGGGGCGTCAAGCCCCAGCATTTT. Its translation is CASSLDRGVKPQHF.

CDR3: CASSRRAGWDTEAFF. Here the CDR3 DNA reads TGCGCCAGCAGCCGGCGGGCGGGATGGGACACTGAAGCTTTCTTT. The V call is TRBV4-1, the J call TRBJ1-1; unclear D gene. V gave up 4 bases and J gave up 3 bases, with 15 bases separating them. This CDR3 region has 15 residues. The V gene's germline CDR1 is MGHRA and CDR2 YSYEKL.

The chain combines TRBV2 with TRBJ2-4; weak D call: TRBD1 (6 bases). V lost 1 base, J lost 3 bases, and 10 bases lay in between. Germline V gives CDR1 SNHLY, CDR2 FYNNEI. The length of the CDR3 is 15 residues. The CDR3 is CASSEERGNKNIQYF. CDR3 DNA sequence: TGTGCCAGCAGTGAAGAAAGGGGGAACAAAAACATTCAGTACTTC.

V gene TRBV5-4 combines with J gene TRBJ2-1; the D gene is possibly TRBD2 (5 bases). The V and J ends lost 6 bases and 5 bases respectively, with 12 bases between them. Germline lookup yields CDR1 SGHNT and CDR2 YYREEE (reference sequence). The length of the CDR3 is 13 residues. For the CDR3, the DNA is TGTGCCAGCAATTCGGAGGCAGACAATGAGCAGTTCTTC. This encodes CASNSEADNEQFF.

J is TRBJ1-1 and V is TRBV28; D perhaps matches TRBD1 (6 bases). Trimming took off 7 bases at V and 10 bases at J, with 16 bases between the two ends. Germline loops: CDR1 MDHEN, CDR2 SYDVKM. The CDR3 consists of 12 residues. The CDR3 coding sequence is TGTGCCAGCACCCTCGAGGGGGGGAGAGCTTTCTTT. The encoded protein is CASTLEGGRAFF.

This clone was counted once. The chain links TRBV4-1 to TRBJ2-7; TRBD1 matches at 10 bases. The CDR3 is 14 amino acids. V gave up 3 bases and J gave up 4 bases; unmatched junction bases: 3. Germline V gene sequence: CDR1 MGHRA, CDR2 YSYEKL. The CDR3 nucleotides are TGCGCCAGCAGCCATGGACAGGGGGGATACGAGCAGTACTTC. It translates to CASSHGQGGYEQYF.

With respect to this clone: This sample includes further DNA sequences coding for the same CDR3. The chain recombines TRBV6-5 with TRBJ1-1; tentatively, D is TRBD1 (6 bases). V was shortened by 0 bases and J by 2 bases, with 10 bases between the two germline ends. The CDR3 loop spans 15 amino acids. The germline V gene has CDR1 MNHEY and CDR2 SVGAGI. CDR3 in amino acids: CASSYSTGRNTEAFF. In DNA form, the CDR3 reads TGTGCCAGCAGTTACTCGACAGGCCGAAACACTGAAGCTTTCTTT.

This chain uses TRBV4-2 with TRBJ2-7; D is possibly TRBD2 (5 bases). Per the germline V gene, CDR1 is LGHNA and CDR2 is YNFKEQ. CDR3 length: 15 amino acids. Deletions cut 4 bases from V and 2 bases from J, with 15 bases between. The CDR3 nucleotides are TGTGCCAGCAGCCCGGGCGTGGGAGAGGCCTACGAGCAGTACTTC. As protein: CASSPGVGEAYEQYF.

The rearrangement links TRBV2 to TRBJ2-1; no clear D gene. Trimming shortened V by 1 base and J by 1 base, and 11 bases separated the two germline ends. In germline, CDR1 is SNHLY, CDR2 FYNNEI. The CDR3 length is 16 residues. The CDR3 sequence: CASSEVLVFSYNEQFF. The DNA for the CDR3 is TGTGCCAGCAGTGAAGTTTTAGTCTTTTCCTACAATGAGCAGTTCTTC.

This chain links TRBV30 with TRBJ2-4; maybe TRBD1 (5 bases). This CDR3 contains 16 residues. Trimming pared 2 bases from V and 3 bases from J, leaving 17 bases between. The germline CDR1 and CDR2 sequences are GTSNPN and SVGIG (reference sequence). This chain's CDR3 is CAWSRGGVWGKNIQYF. CDR3 nucleotides: TGTGCCTGGAGTAGGGGCGGTGTTTGGGGCAAAAACATTCAGTACTTC.